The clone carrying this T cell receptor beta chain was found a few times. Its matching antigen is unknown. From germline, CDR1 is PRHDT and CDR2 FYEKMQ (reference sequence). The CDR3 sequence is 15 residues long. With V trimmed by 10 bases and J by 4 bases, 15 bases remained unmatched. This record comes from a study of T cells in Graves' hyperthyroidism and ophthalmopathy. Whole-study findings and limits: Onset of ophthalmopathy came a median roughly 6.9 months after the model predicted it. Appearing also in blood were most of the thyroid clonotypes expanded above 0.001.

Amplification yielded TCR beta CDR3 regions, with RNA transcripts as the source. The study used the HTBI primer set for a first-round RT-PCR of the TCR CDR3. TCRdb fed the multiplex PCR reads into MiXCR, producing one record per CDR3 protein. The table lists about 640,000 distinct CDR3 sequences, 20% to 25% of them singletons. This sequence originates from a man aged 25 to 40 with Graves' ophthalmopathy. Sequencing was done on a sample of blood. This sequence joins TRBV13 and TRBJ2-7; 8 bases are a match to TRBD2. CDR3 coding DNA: TGTGCCACCACAGAAGCGGGAGCTGTTGGGTACGAGCAGTACTTC. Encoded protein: CATTEAGAVGYEQYF.